These 25 T cell receptor beta chains share one sample of origin, sequenced in a study of blood T cell repertoires in COVID-19 (dated by TCRdb to the early 2020s). Library method: the immunoSEQ multiplex PCR assay. The clones in this table, taken by TCRdb from immuneACCESS, are in-frame only. Not every clone is retained; where verified, under half of the shortfall comes from an unresolved V gene, and the cause of the rest is unknown. The sample has about 47,000 clones on record, over 80% of them singletons. Of the sample, about 1.6% is held by the ten largest clones. Material: peripheral blood. These receptors were collected from a middle-aged man with acute or convalescent COVID-19.

V and J are TRBV5-5 and TRBJ2-1; 10 bases align to TRBD1. V dropped 5 bases and J dropped 5; count of bases not matched to a gene: 7. CDR1 SGHKS and CDR2 YYEKEE come from the germline V gene (reference sequence). The CDR3 is 15 amino acids. CDR3 region: CASRPGQGVNNEQFF. The CDR3 bases are TGTGCCAGCAGACCCGGACAGGGGGTAAACAATGAGCAGTTCTTC. The entire variable domain, with the rest obtained from reference TRBV5-5 and TRBJ2-1, is as follows: DAGVTQSPTHLIKTRGQQVTLRCSPISGHKSVSWYQQVLGQGPQFIFQYYEKEERGRGNFPDRFSARQFPNYSSELNVNALLLGDSALYLCASRPGQGVNNEQFFGPGTRLTVL.

The V call is TRBV6-6, the J call TRBJ2-7; TRBD1 might be the D (6 bases). The CDR3 runs 14 residues. CDR1 MNHNY and CDR2 SVGAGI come from the germline V gene (reference sequence). The V end was cut by 6 bases, the J end by 2 bases, with 14 bases between. The CDR3 DNA is TGTGCCAGCAGGAAGGACAGTAGTACCTACGAGCAGTACTTC. Its protein product is CASRKDSSTYEQYF.

The chain employs TRBV7-9 and TRBJ2-3; no clear D. Germline V lookup: CDR1 SEHNR, CDR2 FQNEAQ (reference sequence). With 0 bases removed from V and 2 bases from J, the gap between germline ends came to 3 bases. The CDR3 loop spans 13 amino acids. In nucleotides, the CDR3 is TGTGCCAGCAGCTTAGCTCTCACAGATACGCAGTATTTT. This translates into CASSLALTDTQYF.

This clone occurred once. The chain's CDR3 is CASQGTGQETQYF. DNA for the CDR3: TGTGCCTCACAGGGGACGGGACAAGAGACCCAGTACTTC. The chain recombines TRBV7-2 with TRBJ2-5, with 7 bases identical to TRBD1. With 11 bases clipped from V and 2 bases from J, the junction kept 8 bases outside the gene matches. Germline CDR1 and CDR2: SGHTA and FQGNSA. CDR3 size: 13 residues. Full variable domain (remainder filled in from reference TRBV7-2 and TRBJ2-5): GAGVSQSPSNKVTEKGKDVELRCDPISGHTALYWYRQSLGQGLEFLIYFQGNSAPDKSGLPSDRFSAERTGGSVSTLTIQRTQQEDSAVYLCASQGTGQETQYFGPGTRLLVL.

V gene TRBV6-1 combines with J gene TRBJ1-2; D remains unclear. V was shortened by 5 bases and J by 2 bases, with 9 bases between the two germline ends. The germline gives CDR1 MNHNS, CDR2 SASEGT. The CDR3 is 13 residues long. DNA for the CDR3: TGTGCCAGCAGTTATTCTGAGAACTATGGCTACACCTTC. This gives the protein CASSYSENYGYTF.

The chain carries TRBV5-1 and TRBJ1-3; D unclear. Germline CDR1 SGHRS, CDR2 YFSETQ. The CDR3 runs 14 residues. V was trimmed by 4 bases and J by 0 bases, leaving 8 bases between them. In DNA form, the CDR3 reads TGCGCCAGCAGCGGCGGCTCCTCTGGAAACACCATATATTTT. It codes for CASSGGSSGNTIYF. The whole variable domain, filled in from reference TRBV5-1 and TRBJ1-3, reads KAGVTQTPRYLIKTRGQQVTLSCSPISGHRSVSWYQQTPGQGLQFLFEYFSETQRNKGNFPGRFSGRQFSNSRSEMNVSTLELGDSALYLCASSGGSSGNTIYFGEGSWLTVV.

The gene calls are TRBV6-5 and TRBJ1-3; D may be TRBD1 (5 bases). V lost 11 bases and J 4 bases, leaving 12 bases between the germline ends. Germline V gene lookup returns CDR1 MNHEY and CDR2 SVGAGI. CDR3 size: 12 residues. The CDR3 coding sequence is TGTGCCGGGCGACAGTCCGGAAACACCATATATTTT. As protein: CAGRQSGNTIYF.

J is TRBJ2-1 and V is TRBV11-2; 8 bases are a match to TRBD2. V trimming: 6 bases; J trimming: 10 bases; junction bases outside the gene matches: 14. The CDR3 is 15 residues long. Germline V CDR1 and CDR2: SGHAT, FQNNGV. The CDR3 region is CASSVGVAGSGEQFF. Written as DNA, the CDR3 is TGTGCCAGCAGTGTTGGGGTAGCGGGATCGGGGGAGCAGTTCTTC.

The chain is built from TRBV28 and TRBJ1-4; D is unresolved. Trimming removed 5 bases from V and 7 bases from J, with 11 bases in between. This CDR3 spans 13 amino acids. The germline V gene has CDR1 MDHEN and CDR2 SYDVKM. The CDR3 DNA reads TGTGCCAGCAGTCCCCAGCCGGGTGAAAAACTGTTTTTT. Amino acid sequence: CASSPQPGEKLFF.

The rearrangement uses TRBV19 and TRBJ2-7; D gene uncertain. V lost 4 bases to trimming and J lost 3 bases, with 10 bases between them. Germline V CDR1 and CDR2: LNHDA, SQIVND (reference sequence). CDR3 length: 13 amino acids. CDR3 nucleotides: TGTGCCAGTAGTAGACACTCCGACTACGAGCAGTACTTC. It translates to CASSRHSDYEQYF. Complete variable domain (other parts from reference TRBV19 and TRBJ2-7): DGGITQSPKYLFRKEGQNVTLSCEQNLNHDAMYWYRQDPGQGLRLIYYSQIVNDFQKGDIAEGYSVSREKKESFPLTVTSAQKNPTAFYLCASSRHSDYEQYFGPGTRLTVT.

The chain has TRBV6-5 and TRBJ1-1, with 8 bases identical to TRBD1. The CDR3 covers 14 residues. Germline trimming cut 6 bases from V and 4 bases from J; bases unmatched to any gene: 7. CDR1 and CDR2 from the germline V gene are MNHEY and SVGAGI. CDR3 amino acids: CASRHRQGSTEAFF. The CDR3 coding sequence is TGTGCCAGCAGACACCGACAGGGGAGCACTGAAGCTTTCTTT.

CDR3 coding DNA: TGTGCCAGCACCGGAGGACAGGACGTCTATGGCTACACCTTC. Residues: CASTGGQDVYGYTF. The chain carries TRBV6-6 and TRBJ1-2; 7 bases agree with TRBD1. The V segment lost 7 bases and the J segment 4 bases; nucleotides outside the gene matches: 9. Germline V gene sequence: CDR1 MNHNY, CDR2 SVGAGI (reference sequence). The CDR3 loop spans 14 amino acids.

The rearrangement joins TRBV7-6 to TRBJ1-2; D is unresolved. The V gene's germline CDR1 is SGHVS and CDR2 FNYEAQ. The ends were cut back, 1 base at V and 6 bases at J, with 15 bases in the middle. The CDR3 totals 15 residues. The CDR3 reads CASSLGVRSKDGYTF. Written as DNA, the CDR3 is TGTGCCAGCAGCTTAGGGGTCCGGAGTAAGGATGGCTACACCTTC. The whole variable domain, filled in from reference TRBV7-6 and TRBJ1-2, reads GAGVSQSPRYKVTKRGQDVALRCDPISGHVSLYWYRQALGQGPEFLTYFNYEAQQDKSGLPNDRFSAERPEGSISTLTIQRTEQRDSAMYRCASSLGVRSKDGYTFGSGTRLTVV.

V usage is TRBV6-5 and J usage is TRBJ1-2; TRBD1 aligns across 9 bases. Germline-derived CDR1 and CDR2 are MNHEY and SVGAGI. V gave up 0 bases and J gave up 5 bases; unmatched junction bases: 4. CDR3 size: 15 residues. The chain's CDR3 is CASSYSTGGSYGYTF. The CDR3 nucleotides are TGTGCCAGCAGTTACTCGACAGGGGGAAGTTATGGCTACACCTTC.

The rearrangement uses TRBV6-5 and TRBJ1-2; 7 positions agree with TRBD1. Per the germline V gene, CDR1 is MNHEY and CDR2 is SVGAGI. This CDR3 has 14 residues. With 6 bases clipped from V and 9 bases from J, the junction kept 13 bases outside the gene matches. The CDR3 here is CASSPPGQFFRYTF. The CDR3 DNA reads TGTGCCAGCAGCCCACCGGGACAGTTCTTTCGCTACACCTTC.

The V call is TRBV27, the J call TRBJ2-2; the match to TRBD1 covers 10 bases. Per the germline V gene, CDR1 is MNHEY and CDR2 is SMNVEV (reference sequence). The CDR3 sequence is 16 residues long. V shed 4 bases, J shed 6 bases, and the junction held 8 bases outside the gene matches. Written as DNA, the CDR3 is TGTGCCAGCAGTTACCGACAGGGGGCGTTGGCCGGGGAGCTGTTTTTT. It specifies CASSYRQGALAGELFF.

The chain joins TRBV2 to TRBJ2-1; D is possibly TRBD2 (6 bases). The length of the CDR3 is 16 residues. Trimming took off 4 bases at V and 9 bases at J, with 22 bases between the two ends. In germline, CDR1 is SNHLY, CDR2 FYNNEI. CDR3 loop: CASSGAVSYGTGEQFF. CDR3 nucleotide sequence: TGTGCCAGCAGTGGGGCCGTTTCATACGGGACTGGTGAGCAGTTCTTC.

The chain recombines TRBV6-5 with TRBJ1-5, with D possibly matching TRBD1 (6 bases). Trimming shortened V by 4 bases and J by 6 bases, and 16 bases separated the two germline ends. CDR1 is MNHEY, CDR2 SVGAGI, per germline. This CDR3 is built from 15 residues. The CDR3: CASSSGTPGGQPQHF. The CDR3 DNA reads as TGTGCCAGCAGTTCCGGGACACCAGGAGGTCAGCCCCAGCATTTT.

The CDR3 DNA reads as TGCAGCGTTAAGGAGCGGGCCTACGAGCAGTACTTC. Translated, it gives CSVKERAYEQYF. The chain carries TRBV29-1 and TRBJ2-7; the D gene is possibly TRBD2 (6 bases). Trimming stripped 5 bases from V and 2 bases from J, with 10 bases between. Germline CDR1 SQVTM, CDR2 ANQGSEA. The CDR3 spans 12 residues.

The chain uses TRBV4-1 and TRBJ1-6; 8 nucleotides line up with TRBD1. V shed 5 bases and J 6 bases; nucleotides not matched to a gene: 6. CDR3 length equals 15 residues. Germline values: CDR1 MGHRA, CDR2 YSYEKL. The CDR3 bases are TGCGCCAGCAGCTGGCAGGGGGCGGGTAATTCACCCCTCCACTTT. Its translation: CASSWQGAGNSPLHF.

The chain recombines TRBV28 with TRBJ1-2; 10 positions match TRBD1. The CDR3 runs 15 residues. The junction had 11 bases not matched to a gene; V was cut back by 7 bases and J by 6 bases. CDR1 MDHEN and CDR2 SYDVKM come from the germline V gene. The DNA for the CDR3 is TGTGCCAGCACCGCGACAGGGGGCGCTTATGATGGCTACACCTTC. It translates to CASTATGGAYDGYTF.

This clone has only a few counts. The same CDR3 arises from other DNA sequences in this sample as well. The chain is built from TRBV4-1 and TRBJ1-2, with TRBD1 identical over 7 bases. Germline lookup yields CDR1 MGHRA and CDR2 YSYEKL. Trimming at V came to 0 bases and at J to 2 bases, leaving 3 bases not matched to a gene. The CDR3 has 15 amino acids. This CDR3 is CASSQEGRGNYGYTF. DNA for the CDR3: TGCGCCAGCAGCCAAGAGGGCAGGGGGAACTATGGCTACACCTTC.

This chain connects TRBV11-2 to TRBJ1-4, with D tentatively TRBD1 (6 bases). V dropped 0 bases and J dropped 11 bases, with 7 bases sitting between them. Per the germline V gene, CDR1 is SGHAT and CDR2 is FQNNGV. The CDR3 totals 12 residues. DNA of the CDR3: TGTGCCAGCAGCTTAGATAGGGGGAAACTGTTTTTT. It translates to CASSLDRGKLFF.

The chain combines TRBV24-1 with TRBJ2-3, with 8 bases lining up with TRBD2. Unmatched junction bases numbered 4, after V lost 9 bases and J lost 3 bases. CDR1 KGHDR and CDR2 SFDVKD come from the germline V gene. CDR3 length equals 13 residues. The CDR3 DNA follows: TGTGCCACCCGGGAGGGGGGGACAGATACGCAGTATTTT. It translates to CATREGGTDTQYF.

This clone is a singleton in its sample. The chain employs TRBV10-1 and TRBJ2-1; 10 positions match TRBD1. The CDR3 runs 16 residues. The germline V gene has CDR1 WNHNN and CDR2 SYGVQD (reference sequence). V dropped 6 bases and J dropped 4; count of bases not matched to a gene: 9. This CDR3 is CASSPTRDRGYNEQFF. Written as DNA, the CDR3 is TGCGCCAGCAGCCCTACCCGGGACAGGGGATACAATGAGCAGTTCTTC.